The 9 T cell receptor beta chains below all came from one sample that was sequenced in a study of cytomegalovirus exposure and HLA in healthy donors. Amplification used 60 Vbeta primers and 13 Jbeta primers. Assay used: immunoSEQ multiplex PCR; TCRdb lists only in-frame clones, some missing. The sample holds over 55,000 clones, 75% to 90% seen once. What was sequenced was PBMCs. These receptors were taken from a woman in her twenties or thirties in good health and CMV-seropositive.

This clone was seen only a few times. The chain has TRBV6-5 and TRBJ2-1; no reliable D call. V lost 1 base and J 10 bases, leaving 5 bases between the germline ends. Germline V gene data show CDR1 as MNHEY and CDR2 as SVGAGI. This CDR3 is 11 amino acids long. The chain's CDR3 is CASSYYAEQFF. DNA of the CDR3: TGTGCCAGCAGTTACTATGCGGAGCAGTTCTTC.

CDR3 sequence reads: CASTTGSGTDTQYF. CDR3 DNA sequence: TGTGCCAGTACCACCGGTAGCGGCACAGATACGCAGTATTTT. The chain combines TRBV19 with TRBJ2-3, with D possibly matching TRBD2 (5 bases). Per germline, CDR1 LNHDA and CDR2 SQIVND (reference sequence). V lost 7 bases and J 1 base, leaving 12 bases between the germline ends. The CDR3 sequence is 14 residues long.

The chain joins TRBV6-4 to TRBJ2-1, with TRBD2 matching 7 bases. Per the germline V gene, CDR1 is MRHNA and CDR2 is SNTAGT. CDR3 length: 15 residues. The trim removed 0 bases at V and 1 base at J, leaving 0 bases unmatched. In DNA, the CDR3 is TGTGCCAGCAGTGACTCTAGCGGGTCCTACAATGAGCAGTTCTTC. Translating gives CASSDSSGSYNEQFF.

The V gene is TRBV4-1, the J gene TRBJ2-5; D may be TRBD1 (6 bases). V dropped 8 bases and J dropped 4 bases, with 17 bases sitting between them. Germline CDR1 and CDR2: MGHRA and YSYEKL. The CDR3 totals 14 residues. The CDR3 loop reads CASAYRDQGETQYF. Here the CDR3 DNA reads TGCGCCAGCGCCTACAGGGATCAGGGAGAGACCCAGTACTTC.

This chain uses TRBV10-2 with TRBJ1-2; possibly TRBD1 for D (5 bases). Looked up from germline, CDR1 is WSHSY and CDR2 is SAAADI. V was trimmed by 6 bases and J by 5 bases, leaving 10 bases between them. This CDR3 has 12 amino acids. CDR3 sequence: CASRTDSYGYTF. Written as DNA, the CDR3 is TGCGCCAGCAGAACCGACAGTTATGGCTACACCTTC.

The chain couples TRBV6-5 to TRBJ2-7, with 7 nucleotides matching TRBD1. The germline CDR1 and CDR2 sequences are MNHEY and SVGAGI. Germline trimming cut 6 bases from V and 2 bases from J; bases unmatched to any gene: 4. CDR3 size: 13 residues. The CDR3 protein is CASSDGQAYEQYF. CDR3 in DNA: TGTGCCAGCAGCGACGGACAGGCCTACGAGCAGTACTTC.

The chain uses TRBV5-6 and TRBJ2-7; D is perhaps TRBD1 (5 bases). Germline V gives CDR1 SGHDT, CDR2 YYEEEE. Trimming removed 0 bases at V and 5 bases at J, with 9 bases between. The CDR3 totals 13 residues. CDR3 DNA: TGTGCCAGCAGCTTGGCAGGGTTCCACGAGCAGTACTTC. This sequence encodes CASSLAGFHEQYF.

This clone was seen once. This sequence joins TRBV5-1 and TRBJ2-1; 8 bases fit TRBD2. The length of the CDR3 is 17 residues. CDR1 and CDR2 from the germline V gene are SGHRS and YFSETQ. The V and J ends lost 1 base and 4 bases, in that order; junction bases with no gene match: 10. This CDR3 is CASSLLSLAGGYNEQFF. In DNA, the CDR3 is TGCGCCAGCAGCTTGCTCTCCCTGGCGGGAGGTTACAATGAGCAGTTCTTC.

This rearrangement joins TRBV30 to TRBJ2-7, with D perhaps TRBD1 (6 bases). This CDR3 comprises 11 residues. Germline CDR1 GTSNPN, CDR2 SVGIG (reference sequence). V lost 4 bases, J lost 6 bases, and 10 bases lay in between. This CDR3 is CAWKWGREQYF. The DNA for the CDR3 is TGTGCCTGGAAGTGGGGGCGCGAGCAGTACTTC.